The following is a TCR beta chain sequence with its context. Its binding antigen is unknown. Qualities for individual bases were not recorded, and no much larger clone is one base off. The sample belongs to a study of T cell clonotyping in hematopoietic cell transplantation (dated by TCRdb to the early 2020s). Describing the broader study: Recipient samples taken before transplant were collected after cytoreduction. The study collected roughly 150 blood samples from 35 consecutive transplant recipients and their related donors. Patient recruitment ran from late 2015 to early 2017, and follow-up continued until September 2020 or death. What the study reported, not specific to this receptor: Recipient repertoires showed only a small fraction of overlap with donor repertoires, and over 97% appeared de novo at the given depth. A decrease in recipient TCR diversity was observed after transplant, and a progressive increase in pathologically expanded clonotypes was seen from day 30 to day 180. Donor and pretransplant recipient Inverse Simpson Index values predicted broader posttransplant TCR repertoire diversity. The sample size was limited, and CD4 and CD8 repertoire contributions could not be separated because cells were not sorted.

The time point label on this specimen signifies: recipient sample about 28 days before transplant, after cytoreduction. Blood samples were obtained from recipients approximately 28 days before transplant and at days 30, 100 and 180 after transplant. Nuclei Lysis Solution was used to extract genomic DNA from fresh or cryopreserved unfractionated peripheral blood mononuclear cells. Reading the germline V gene gives CDR1 SGHAT and CDR2 FQNNGV. Trimming removed 5 bases from V and 0 bases from J, leaving 12 bases between the germline ends. From its cysteine to its phenylalanine, the CDR3 spans 15 amino acids. CDR3 DNA only is kept here, 45 bases in frame from base 1. With the immunoSEQ assay, which is a bias-controlled multiplex PCR relying on V- and J-specific primers, TCR beta CDR3 regions were amplified from genomic DNA. A second PCR step added a proprietary barcode and Illumina adapter sequences to the CDR3 amplicons. An Illumina MiSeq instrument was used to sequence the CDR3 libraries. The paper's processing steps were these. Export and quality control were performed with immunoSEQ Analyzer 3.0, and downstream analyses were performed with R Bioconductor and Immunarch. Only productive rearrangements in the normalized downsampled data set were used to calculate repertoire metrics. Clonotypes larger than 5 templates in the normalized cohort were defined as pathologically expanded. Repertoire diversity was measured with the Inverse Simpson Index. To capture all clonotypes, CMV-specificity analyses were performed on the non-normalized data set. TCRdb's version of the immuneACCESS table is confined to in-frame rearrangements and falls short of the full clone set. An unresolved V gene accounts for under half of the shortfall where checked; the remainder is of unknown origin. V, J and clone size are taken as reported in that table, and D and trimming were inferred from the DNA itself. Recorded for this sample are 6,000 to 8,000 clones; 88% of them occurred a single time. The leading ten clones occupy roughly 6.4% of the sample.

The chain is assembled from TRBV11-2 and TRBJ2-3; the D segment is perhaps TRBD1 or TRBD2, each sharing 5 matched bases. The specimen was peripheral blood mononuclear cells, collected before stem cell transplant. The sequence came from a man aged 55 to 70 with acute myeloid leukemia. Some clones in this sample may be carry-over from other donors' samples. The DNA reads TGTGCCAGCAGCCTACGGGGCGGGAGCACAGATACGCAGTATTTT. Its coded protein is CASSLRGGSTDTQYF.